This T cell receptor beta chain appears in the sequencing data of a study of naive and memory T cell subsets. An equimolar mix of two oligonucleotides served as the beta constant-region primer for TRBC1 and TRBC2. Nested alpha and beta constant-region primers with the SP2 primer drove four PCR rounds on ligated cDNA. TCRdb independently ran MiXCR on the UMI-ligation and nested PCR reads; one entry per CDR3 protein. Counted here are about 120,000 distinct CDR3 sequences, roughly 36% occurring once; the ten biggest clones make up approximately 0.9%. This clonotype was seen more than once but under ten times. Its antigen is currently unknown. Whole-study findings and limits: There was no ground truth to check naive and memory subset results. A clonotype means one alpha or beta sequence, not an alpha/beta pair.

CD4+ T cell IFNgamma after overnight CMV lysate exposure gave donor CMV status. Germline V gene data show CDR1 as MDHEN and CDR2 as SYDVKM. V was pared by 3 bases and J by 9 bases, with 12 bases between. The CDR3 has 14 amino acids. This rearrangement joins TRBV28 to TRBJ1-6; the D is unclear. Sequences were obtained from central memory CD4+ T cells from blood. This TCR was recovered from a human donor in good health. CDR3 DNA: TGTGCCAGCAGTTTTTCGACAAGGGCTTCACCCCTCCACTTT. Translation gives CASSFSTRASPLHF. Drawing the rest from reference TRBV28 and TRBJ1-6, the complete variable domain is DVKVTQSSRYLVKRTGEKVFLECVQDMDHENMFWYRQDPGLGLRLIYFSYDVKMKEKGDIPEGYSVSREKKERFSLILESASTNQTSMYLCASSFSTRASPLHFGNGTRLTVT.